These 23 T cell receptor beta chains were sequenced from one sample in a study of human T cells and chemical hapten exposure. Time point noted: patch test 2, 6 weeks after DPC sensitization. Treatment described: therapeutic diphenylcyclopropenone sensitization with weekly scalp DPC. MiXCR, applied by TCRdb to the RACE reads, yields one record per CDR3 protein. The top ten hold 15% of the sample, which has 35,000 to 50,000 distinct CDR3 sequences, more than 8.5% seen once. The source material was whole blood, sampled in connection with sensitization to the hapten diphenylcyclopropenone (DPC). Receptors were obtained from a woman aged 40 to 55 with alopecia areata. Some clones in this sample may be carry-over from other donors' samples.

V and J are TRBV28 and TRBJ2-5, with D unclear. The V end lost 3 bases, the J end lost 5 bases, and 10 bases lay between the germline ends. The CDR3 is 13 amino acids. CDR1 and CDR2 (germline): MDHEN, SYDVKM. CDR3 amino acids: CASSFPDRETQYF. The CDR3 region has the DNA TGTGCCAGCAGTTTTCCGGACCGTGAGACCCAGTACTTC. Variable domain in full (rest from reference TRBV28 and TRBJ2-5): DVKVTQSSRYLVKRTGEKVFLECVQDMDHENMFWYRQDPGLGLRLIYFSYDVKMKEKGDIPEGYSVSREKKERFSLILESASTNQTSMYLCASSFPDRETQYFGPGTRLLVL.

This clonotype has at least ten counts. The rearrangement uses TRBV28 and TRBJ2-7, with D perhaps matching TRBD1 (6 bases). Trimming stripped 1 base from V and 3 bases from J, with 10 bases between. Germline loops: CDR1 MDHEN, CDR2 SYDVKM. The CDR3 is 14 residues long. The CDR3 DNA follows: TGTGCCAGCAGTTTATTAGGGACAAACTACGAGCAGTACTTC. This encodes CASSLLGTNYEQYF.

The chain's CDR3 is CASSSPEGREGNTIYF. The CDR3 DNA reads as TGTGCCAGCAGTTCCCCCGAGGGCAGGGAGGGAAACACCATATATTTT. The genes are TRBV6-6 and TRBJ1-3; D perhaps matches TRBD1 (5 bases). This CDR3 contains 16 residues. In germline, CDR1 is MNHNY, CDR2 SVGAGI (reference sequence). V lost 4 bases to trimming and J lost 4 bases, with 17 bases between them.

In this sample, this clonotype turned up a few times. The rearrangement links TRBV4-1 to TRBJ1-1; no clear D. The V and J ends lost 2 bases and 1 base respectively, with 8 bases between them. Germline loops: CDR1 MGHRA, CDR2 YSYEKL. The CDR3 loop spans 14 amino acids. In DNA form, the CDR3 reads TGCGCCAGCAGCCAATGGTCGCGGAACACTGAAGCTTTCTTT. Amino acids: CASSQWSRNTEAFF.

This clonotype has at least ten counts. This chain connects TRBV5-1 to TRBJ2-3; D unresolved. V was cut by 8 bases and J by 1 base, with 5 bases left in between. CDR1 SGHRS and CDR2 YFSETQ come from the germline V gene. The CDR3 is 11 residues long. The CDR3 sequence is CASTGTDTQYF. The DNA for the CDR3 is TGCGCCAGTACAGGCACAGATACGCAGTATTTT. Looking up the rest from reference TRBV5-1 and TRBJ2-3 gives the full variable domain: KAGVTQTPRYLIKTRGQQVTLSCSPISGHRSVSWYQQTPGQGLQFLFEYFSETQRNKGNFPGRFSGRQFSNSRSEMNVSTLELGDSALYLCASTGTDTQYFGPGTRLTVL.

This clonotype has a count of ten or more. This rearrangement joins TRBV6-2 or TRBV6-3 to TRBJ1-2; 7 bases are a match to TRBD1. From germline, CDR1 is MNHEY and CDR2 SVGEGT. V lost 6 bases and J lost 8; bases outside the gene matches: 9. This CDR3 region has 13 residues. CDR3 residues: CASRNTGEEGYTF. DNA for the CDR3: TGTGCCAGCAGGAACACAGGGGAGGAGGGCTACACCTTC.

This clonotype was counted only a few times. The CDR3 sequence: CASSPDRAEQYF. The CDR3 region has the DNA TGTGCCAGCAGTCCCGACAGGGCTGAGCAGTACTTC. The chain combines TRBV6-6 with TRBJ2-7, with 7 bases matching TRBD1. Germline values: CDR1 MNHNY, CDR2 SVGAGI (reference sequence). V lost 5 bases and J lost 7; bases outside the gene matches: 5. The CDR3 has 12 amino acids.

This clonotype was seen many times. This sequence joins TRBV25-1 and TRBJ1-4, with D perhaps matching TRBD1 (5 bases). Germline V lookup: CDR1 MGHDK, CDR2 SYGVNS. The CDR3 has 15 amino acids. V was cut by 3 bases and J by 3 bases, with 11 bases left in between. This CDR3 reads CASSDPRQPNEKLFF. The CDR3 DNA reads as TGTGCCAGCAGTGATCCGAGACAGCCTAATGAAAAACTGTTTTTT.

This clonotype has at least ten counts. The genes are TRBV2 and TRBJ1-1, with D possibly being TRBD1 (5 bases). Looked up from germline, CDR1 is SNHLY and CDR2 is FYNNEI. Trimming left V 4 bases short and J 0 bases short, with 6 bases between. The CDR3 has 13 residues. Here the CDR3 reads CASSVGLNTEAFF. The CDR3 coding sequence is TGTGCCAGCAGTGTGGGGCTGAACACTGAAGCTTTCTTT. Supplemented by reference TRBV2 and TRBJ1-1, the full variable domain reads EPEVTQTPSHQVTQMGQEVILRCVPISNHLYFYWYRQILGQKVEFLVSFYNNEISEKSEIFDDQFSVERPDGSNFTLKIRSTKLEDSAMYFCASSVGLNTEAFFGQGTRLTVV.

This clonotype was recorded many times. The rearrangement links TRBV5-4 to TRBJ2-1; either TRBD1 or TRBD2 may fit D (6 bases each). V was clipped by 4 bases and J by 9 bases, with 20 bases between them. Germline CDR1 SGHNT, CDR2 YYREEE (reference sequence). This CDR3 region has 15 residues. The CDR3 reads CASSLWGAKLGEQFF. The CDR3, as DNA: TGTGCCAGCAGCCTATGGGGGGCTAAGTTAGGTGAGCAGTTCTTC.

This clonotype was recorded many times. The rearrangement links TRBV11-2 to TRBJ2-7, with D tentatively TRBD1 or TRBD2 (5 bases each). Germline V gives CDR1 SGHAT, CDR2 FQNNGV. Between the trimmed V and J ends, which lost 1 base and 7 bases, there was a span of 14 bases. The CDR3 loop spans 14 amino acids. The CDR3 nucleotides are TGTGCCAGCAGCTTAGCCGGGAACAGGAGGGAGCAGTACTTC. Translation gives CASSLAGNRREQYF.

This clonotype was recorded at least ten times. The chain combines TRBV2 with TRBJ2-2; D call uncertain. This CDR3 has 14 residues. The V gene lost 6 bases and the J gene lost 0 bases, with 8 bases spanning the gap. The V gene's germline CDR1 is SNHLY and CDR2 FYNNEI. The CDR3 region has the DNA TGTGCCAGCAGGCAAGGCGCGAACACCGGGGAGCTGTTTTTT. This encodes CASRQGANTGELFF.

The rearrangement joins TRBV7-2 to TRBJ1-1; weak D call: TRBD1 (6 bases). Per germline, CDR1 SGHTA and CDR2 FQGNSA. V shed 1 base and J shed 8 bases, with 17 bases lying between them. The CDR3 has 15 amino acids. CDR3 bases: TGTGCCAGCAGCTTAGGAGGACAGATACACTCCGAAGCTTTCTTT. Translated, it gives CASSLGGQIHSEAFF.

This clonotype was picked up many times. The chain employs TRBV10-3 and TRBJ2-2, with 8 bases that match TRBD1. Germline assignment: CDR1 ENHRY and CDR2 SYGVKD. The CDR3 runs 16 residues. J lost 1 base, V lost 0 bases, and 1 base had no gene match. In DNA, the CDR3 is TGTGCCATCAGTGAGTCGACAGGGGTGAACACCGGGGAGCTGTTTTTT. This gives the protein CAISESTGVNTGELFF.

Notes on this clonotype: Just one base apart from a much larger clone, this may be a read error. This chain connects TRBV18 to TRBJ1-4; the D is unclear. The germline CDR1 and CDR2 sequences are KGHSH and LQKENI. The CDR3 is made up of 15 amino acids. Trimming pared 4 bases from V and 0 bases from J, leaving 9 bases between. The CDR3 DNA follows: TGTGCCAGCTCACTCCAGCGTACAACTAATGAAAAACTGTTTTTT. It is translated as CASSLQRTTNEKLFF.

This clonotype occurred many times. This sequence joins TRBV7-2 and TRBJ2-3, with 7 nucleotides matching TRBD2. The CDR3 has 14 amino acids. V dropped 0 bases and J dropped 3; count of bases not matched to a gene: 0. Germline values: CDR1 SGHTA, CDR2 FQGNSA. The CDR3 DNA sequence: TGTGCCAGCAGCTTAGCGGGAGGGACAGATACGCAGTATTTT. The encoded protein is CASSLAGGTDTQYF.

The chain combines TRBV7-2 with TRBJ2-1; D possibly corresponds to TRBD1 (6 bases). The CDR3 runs 14 residues. V was pared by 5 bases and J by 4 bases, with 12 bases between. The germline CDR1 and CDR2 sequences are SGHTA and FQGNSA. Here the CDR3 reads CASSIRGPYNEQFF. CDR3 nucleotide sequence: TGTGCCAGCAGCATCAGGGGTCCTTACAATGAGCAGTTCTTC.

This clonotype was detected many times. The chain is built from TRBV21-1 and TRBJ2-5; the D call of TRBD1 is as the table states it, not checked on the DNA. TRBV21-1 is labeled a pseudogene. This CDR3 has 15 amino acids. CDR3 in amino acids: CASSTPGPSPETQYF. In nucleotides, the CDR3 is TGTGCCAGCAGTACACCGGGACCCAGCCCGGAGACCCAGTACTTC.

This clonotype has at least ten counts. The CDR3 region has the DNA TGTGCCAGCAGCTTTCGAGGGGATCTCACTGAAGCTTTCTTT. It is translated as CASSFRGDLTEAFF. This chain links TRBV7-2 with TRBJ1-1, with D perhaps TRBD1 (5 bases). The V and J ends lost 3 bases and 4 bases respectively, with 12 bases between them. Germline CDR1 and CDR2: SGHTA and FQGNSA. The CDR3 loop spans 14 amino acids.

By frequency in the sample, this clonotype is medium-sized. The chain recombines TRBV19 with TRBJ2-2; D might be TRBD1 or TRBD2, each matching 5 bases. Germline CDR1 is LNHDA and CDR2 is SQIVND (reference sequence). The CDR3 runs to 14 residues. Trimming removed 5 bases at V and 4 bases at J, with 11 bases between. The CDR3 DNA sequence: TGTGCCAGTAGTTCGGGACCCGGCACCGGGGAGCTGTTTTTT. Protein: CASSSGPGTGELFF.

This clonotype was seen repeatedly, ten times or more. Written as DNA, the CDR3 is TGTGCCAGCAGTTTAATGACTAGCGGGGGAGAGACCCAGTACTTC. Its translation: CASSLMTSGGETQYF. The gene calls are TRBV6-6 and TRBJ2-5; 12 nucleotides match TRBD2. The V gene's germline CDR1 is MNHNY and CDR2 SVGAGI (reference sequence). This CDR3 comprises 15 residues. V gave up 4 bases and J gave up 4 bases; unmatched junction bases: 4.

This clonotype was detected only a few times. V and J are TRBV6-5 and TRBJ2-4, with 16 bases matching TRBD2. J was trimmed by 7 bases and V by 2 bases; bases with no gene match: 14. The CDR3 spans 20 residues. Germline V gene data show CDR1 as MNHEY and CDR2 as SVGAGI. In nucleotides, the CDR3 is TGTGCCAGCAGTTACAAACCGGGACTAGCGGGGGGGCCCGGGACGAACATTCAGTACTTC. The encoded protein is CASSYKPGLAGGPGTNIQYF.

This clonotype was counted many times. CDR3: CASSQAGTGGGVGYTF. The CDR3 DNA reads as TGCGCCAGCAGCCAAGCCGGGACAGGGGGCGGTGTGGGCTACACCTTC. This rearrangement joins TRBV4-1 to TRBJ1-2, with TRBD1 matching 12 bases. V shed 1 base, J shed 8 bases, and the junction held 8 bases outside the gene matches. This CDR3 spans 16 amino acids. Germline V lookup: CDR1 MGHRA, CDR2 YSYEKL.